This T cell receptor beta chain appears in the sequencing data of a study of beta chain features in type 1 diabetes. Broader study findings: Within patients, naive, central memory and Treg TCRB repertoires seemed more similar than within healthy donors. More deletions and fewer insertions at VDJ junctions were found in patients with type 1 diabetes. Short templates might get an advantage during PCR, and this would be equal in patients and controls.

Sequenced material consisted of expressed TCRB transcripts (all of the isolated RNA was reverse transcribed). Repertoires were generated with immunoSEQ multiplex PCR, while TCRdb's copy carries only in-frame clones and drops some. The table includes hundreds of thousands of clones, around 13% detected once. CD45RO/CCR7/CD25/CD127/CD95/CD27 sorting isolated CD4+ naive, central memory, regulatory and stem cell-like memory cells. Comment on this clone: Antigen unknown.

V was clipped by 5 bases and J by 3 bases, with 5 bases between them. Germline CDR1 is SNHLY and CDR2 is FYNNEI. The CDR3 covers 12 residues. This sequence originates from a man aged 25 to 40 in good health. What was sequenced was naive CD4+ T cells from blood. The J gene is TRBJ1-5, the V gene TRBV2, with D unresolved. The DNA of the CDR3 is TGTGCCAGCAGTCGGCACAATCAGCCCCAGCATTTT. Translation gives CASSRHNQPQHF.